The 27 T cell receptor beta chains below all came from one sample that was sequenced in a study of T cells in localized non-small cell lung cancer. Only in-frame clones appear in the TCRdb table, and some are missing; sequencing was by immunoSEQ multiplex PCR. Here the sample spans 20,000 to 25,000 clones, approximately 86% being singletons. The sample in question was peripheral blood, obtained before any cancer treatment. Receptors originate from an older female donor with stage I lung adenocarcinoma.

The V call is TRBV11-2, the J call TRBJ1-2; TRBD1 matches at 8 bases. Germline V gene sequence: CDR1 SGHAT, CDR2 FQNNGV. The length of the CDR3 is 15 residues. V gave up 1 base and J gave up 3 bases; unmatched junction bases: 4. The CDR3 protein is CASSLGATGDYGYTF. The CDR3 DNA follows: TGTGCCAGCAGCTTAGGTGCGACAGGGGACTATGGCTACACCTTC.

The chain is built from TRBV4-1 and TRBJ1-5, with a tentative D call TRBD1 (6 bases). This CDR3 contains 13 residues. Trimming left V 3 bases short and J 5 bases short, with 8 bases between. The germline CDR1 and CDR2 sequences are MGHRA and YSYEKL. The CDR3 sequence: CASSHGQYQPQHF. The CDR3 coding sequence is TGCGCCAGCAGCCACGGACAGTATCAGCCCCAGCATTTT.

This clone was seen only once. V usage is TRBV29-1 and J usage is TRBJ1-1; a possible D gene is TRBD1 (6 bases). The germline gives CDR1 SQVTM, CDR2 ANQGSEA. This CDR3 comprises 13 residues. V was shortened by 7 bases and J by 4 bases, with 16 bases between the two germline ends. The CDR3 sequence is CSGQTGLGTEAFF. DNA for the CDR3: TGCAGCGGCCAGACAGGATTAGGCACTGAAGCTTTCTTT.

The chain carries TRBV6-5 and TRBJ1-1; no reliable D call. V lost 3 bases, J lost 11 bases, and 16 bases lay in between. The V gene's germline CDR1 is MNHEY and CDR2 SVGAGI. The CDR3 sequence is 13 residues long. CDR3 in amino acids: CASSYSKGGRAFF. In DNA form, the CDR3 reads TGTGCCAGCAGTTATTCGAAGGGAGGGAGGGCTTTCTTT.

This clone was recorded a few times. The rearrangement joins TRBV4-1 to TRBJ1-5; D gene ambiguous. Germline V CDR1 and CDR2: MGHRA, YSYEKL. The ends were cut back, 4 bases at V and 4 bases at J, with 14 bases in the middle. The CDR3 is 15 amino acids. The CDR3 coding sequence is TGCGCCAGCAGCCGAAGCGACGGAGAGAATCAGCCCCAGCATTTT. Protein: CASSRSDGENQPQHF.

This chain connects TRBV10-1 to TRBJ2-1; D is tentatively TRBD1 or TRBD2 (5 bases each). V shed 4 bases and J shed 10 bases, with 14 bases lying between them. The CDR3 contains 13 residues. CDR1 and CDR2 from the germline V gene are WNHNN and SYGVQD (reference sequence). The CDR3 region is CASSVYYEGEQFF. The CDR3 DNA follows: TGCGCCAGCAGTGTATATTACGAGGGGGAGCAGTTCTTC.

The chain has TRBV30 and TRBJ1-2, with 7 bases lining up with TRBD1. The CDR3 length is 14 residues. CDR1 and CDR2 (germline): GTSNPN, SVGIG (reference sequence). Trimming removed 0 bases from V and 4 bases from J; junction bases left unmatched: 5. The CDR3 bases are TGTGCCTGGAGTGTGACAGGGAGTCTCTATGGCTACACCTTC. Translation gives CAWSVTGSLYGYTF.

The V and J genes are TRBV4-1 and TRBJ2-3; D unclear. Germline V gives CDR1 MGHRA, CDR2 YSYEKL. The CDR3 is 15 amino acids. V gave up 4 bases and J gave up 2 bases, with 13 bases separating them. The CDR3 loop reads CASSPREATTDTQYF. The CDR3 region has the DNA TGCGCCAGCAGCCCCCGTGAAGCGACCACAGATACGCAGTATTTT.

V usage is TRBV9 and J usage is TRBJ2-2; weak D call: TRBD1 (6 bases). Germline-derived CDR1 and CDR2 are SGDLS and YYNGEE. V was trimmed by 3 bases and J by 2 bases, leaving 8 bases between them. This CDR3 region has 14 residues. The CDR3 reads CASSGQVNTGELFF. The CDR3, as DNA: TGTGCCAGCAGCGGACAGGTTAACACCGGGGAGCTGTTTTTT. The whole variable domain, remainder taken from reference TRBV9 and TRBJ2-2, is DSGVTQTPKHLITATGQRVTLRCSPRSGDLSVYWYQQSLDQGLQFLIQYYNGEERAKGNILERFSAQQFPDLHSELNLSSLELGDSALYFCASSGQVNTGELFFGEGSRLTVL.

The chain combines TRBV2 with TRBJ1-1; 9 bases are a match to TRBD1. There are 13 residues in the CDR3. Germline CDR1 SNHLY, CDR2 FYNNEI. Trimming at V came to 5 bases and at J to 4 bases, leaving 2 bases not matched to a gene. In DNA form, the CDR3 reads TGTGCCAGCAGTTACAGGGGGCTCACTGAAGCTTTCTTT. Protein: CASSYRGLTEAFF. Supplemented by reference TRBV2 and TRBJ1-1, the full variable domain reads EPEVTQTPSHQVTQMGQEVILRCVPISNHLYFYWYRQILGQKVEFLVSFYNNEISEKSEIFDDQFSVERPDGSNFTLKIRSTKLEDSAMYFCASSYRGLTEAFFGQGTRLTVV.

This clone was recorded a few times. This chain joins TRBV6-1 and TRBJ1-2, with 7 bases fitting TRBD1. V dropped 7 bases and J dropped 4; count of bases not matched to a gene: 12. The germline gives CDR1 MNHNS, CDR2 SASEGT. This CDR3 region has 15 residues. CDR3 nucleotide sequence: TGTGCCAGCAACCGAGACAGGGTTGGCGGCTATGGCTACACCTTC. As protein: CASNRDRVGGYGYTF.

The gene calls are TRBV6-6 and TRBJ2-7; D not resolved. Germline V gene data show CDR1 as MNHNY and CDR2 as SVGAGI (reference sequence). The CDR3 length is 13 residues. V lost 3 bases and J 0 bases, leaving 6 bases between the germline ends. The CDR3 loop is CASSYSDSYEQYF. CDR3 in DNA: TGTGCCAGCAGTTATTCTGACTCCTACGAGCAGTACTTC.

The chain couples TRBV9 to TRBJ1-2; weak D call: TRBD1 (6 bases). Germline-derived CDR1 and CDR2 are SGDLS and YYNGEE. V gave up 5 bases and J gave up 4 bases, with 9 bases separating them. CDR3 size: 12 residues. The CDR3 region is CASSRDIYGYTF. The DNA of the CDR3 is TGTGCCAGCAGTCGGGACATCTATGGCTACACCTTC.

The gene calls are TRBV5-1 and TRBJ2-7, with 10 bases identical to TRBD1. V shed 0 bases, J shed 1 base, and the junction held 1 base outside the gene matches. Germline V gene sequence: CDR1 SGHRS, CDR2 YFSETQ. This CDR3 comprises 15 residues. The CDR3 region has the DNA TGCGCCAGCAGCTTGGGACAGGGGGCATCCTACGAGCAGTACTTC. Amino acid sequence: CASSLGQGASYEQYF.

For the CDR3, the DNA is TGCGCCAGCAGCCTCGGGACAAACTATGGCTACACCTTC. This sequence encodes CASSLGTNYGYTF. The chain has TRBV5-1 and TRBJ1-2; tentatively, D is TRBD1 (6 bases). Germline lookup yields CDR1 SGHRS and CDR2 YFSETQ. With 4 bases removed from V and 2 bases from J, the gap between germline ends came to 9 bases. The CDR3 extends over 13 amino acids.

V and J are TRBV11-2 and TRBJ1-1; 9 nucleotides match TRBD1. Trimming cost V 7 bases and J 7 bases; bases outside gene matches: 13. Germline V CDR1 and CDR2: SGHAT, FQNNGV. The CDR3 is 15 amino acids. Here the CDR3 reads CASTNSGQGKNEAFF. The CDR3 DNA reads as TGTGCCAGCACCAACAGTGGACAGGGGAAAAATGAAGCTTTCTTT. Based on the CDR3 plus reference TRBV11-2 and TRBJ1-1, the full variable domain is EAGVAQSPRYKIIEKRQSVAFWCNPISGHATLYWYQQILGQGPKLLIQFQNNGVVDDSQLPKDRFSAERLKGVDSTLKIQPAKLEDSAVYLCASTNSGQGKNEAFFGQGTRLTVV.

The rearrangement joins TRBV25-1 to TRBJ1-1; D might be TRBD1 (6 bases). The CDR3 extends over 14 amino acids. The germline CDR1 and CDR2 sequences are MGHDK and SYGVNS. V was pared by 11 bases and J by 5 bases, with 21 bases between. CDR3: CASMKRGGWTEAFF. CDR3 bases: TGTGCCTCAATGAAAAGGGGGGGTTGGACTGAAGCTTTCTTT.

The gene calls are TRBV7-9 and TRBJ1-2; D gene ambiguous. CDR1 SEHNR and CDR2 FQNEAQ come from the germline V gene (reference sequence). CDR3 length equals 17 residues. V lost 0 bases and J 5 bases, leaving 19 bases between the germline ends. The CDR3 sequence: CASSLAGVEGPEYGYTF. The CDR3 region has the DNA TGTGCCAGCAGCTTAGCGGGAGTCGAGGGTCCGGAGTATGGCTACACCTTC.

The DNA of the CDR3 is TGTGCCAGCAGCGTAGGACTCGGACCTACCGGGGCCAACGTCCTGACTTTC. This translates into CASSVGLGPTGANVLTF. V usage is TRBV9 and J usage is TRBJ2-6; no clear D. Between the trimmed V and J ends, which lost 0 bases and 4 bases, there was a span of 14 bases. The CDR3 has 17 residues. Germline loops: CDR1 SGDLS, CDR2 YYNGEE.

This sequence joins TRBV6-1 and TRBJ2-7; 9 bases are a match to TRBD2. The V and J ends lost 6 bases and 7 bases, in that order; junction bases with no gene match: 13. The V gene's germline CDR1 is MNHNS and CDR2 SASEGT. The CDR3 covers 15 residues. In nucleotides, the CDR3 is TGTGCCAGCAGCCAGGTTGGCGGGAGGGCCGGGGAGCAGTACTTC. This gives the protein CASSQVGGRAGEQYF.

V and J are TRBV11-2 and TRBJ1-5; possible D gene TRBD1, 5 bases. V lost 3 bases and J 7 bases, leaving 16 bases between the germline ends. This CDR3 has 15 residues. CDR1 is SGHAT and CDR2 is FQNNGV in the germline V gene. The CDR3 bases are TGTGCCAGCAGCTTTTGGGACTCACAACCCCAGCCCCAGCATTTT. Translation gives CASSFWDSQPQPQHF.

The rearrangement links TRBV4-1 to TRBJ1-3; maybe TRBD1 (5 bases). Germline-derived CDR1 and CDR2 are MGHRA and YSYEKL. The CDR3 loop spans 16 amino acids. V was pared by 3 bases and J by 0 bases, with 12 bases between. The CDR3 spells CASSQPGTDSGNTIYF. The CDR3 DNA sequence: TGCGCCAGCAGCCAGCCCGGGACGGACTCTGGAAACACCATATATTTT.

The chain has TRBV5-1 and TRBJ1-2; tentatively, D is TRBD1 (6 bases). V lost 2 bases and J lost 13, with 27 bases in between. The CDR3 is 16 amino acids. CDR1 and CDR2 from the germline V gene are SGHRS and YFSETQ. The CDR3 sequence: CASSLPPGGASPTLTF. The CDR3 nucleotides read TGCGCCAGCAGCTTACCCCCCGGGGGCGCGTCTCCTACCCTCACCTTC.

The sample holds a few counts of this clone. The chain employs TRBV2 and TRBJ2-7; weak D call: TRBD1 (6 bases). V was pared by 0 bases and J by 6 bases, with 15 bases between. Per germline, CDR1 SNHLY and CDR2 FYNNEI. The CDR3 sequence is 15 residues long. The chain's CDR3 is CASSEALTGSVEQYF. The CDR3 DNA sequence: TGTGCCAGCAGTGAAGCGCTTACAGGGTCCGTCGAGCAGTACTTC.

The V gene is TRBV5-6, the J gene TRBJ1-4, with D tentatively TRBD1 (5 bases). This CDR3 is built from 14 residues. The germline V gene encodes CDR1 SGHDT and CDR2 YYEEEE. V was clipped by 4 bases and J by 8 bases, with 15 bases between them. The CDR3 nucleotides are TGTGCCAGCAGCCAACGGGGGTCGGGGGAAAAACTGTTTTTT. As protein: CASSQRGSGEKLFF.

The rearrangement joins TRBV19 to TRBJ2-5; the match to TRBD2 covers 7 bases. The CDR3 runs to 12 residues. V dropped 8 bases and J dropped 5; count of bases not matched to a gene: 5. Germline assignment: CDR1 LNHDA and CDR2 SQIVND (reference sequence). CDR3 sequence (DNA): TGTGCCAGTTCGACTAGCAGGGAGACCCAGTACTTC. Amino acid sequence: CASSTSRETQYF. Combining the CDR3 with reference TRBV19 and TRBJ2-5 gives the whole variable domain DGGITQSPKYLFRKEGQNVTLSCEQNLNHDAMYWYRQDPGQGLRLIYYSQIVNDFQKGDIAEGYSVSREKKESFPLTVTSAQKNPTAFYLCASSTSRETQYFGPGTRLLVL.

Concerning this clone: Other DNA sequences within the sample encode an identical CDR3. The chain couples TRBV9 to TRBJ2-5; D gene unclear. From germline, CDR1 is SGDLS and CDR2 YYNGEE. The CDR3 is 13 residues long. The V gene lost 0 bases and the J gene lost 3 bases, with 6 bases spanning the gap. DNA of the CDR3: TGTGCCAGCAGCGTAGGGCCAGAAGAGACCCAGTACTTC. Protein sequence: CASSVGPEETQYF.